This T cell receptor beta chain came from a study of CD8 T cells in ankylosing spondylitis. Study-wide points: The authors reported significant enrichment of disease-linked clones in matched ankylosing spondylitis synovial fluid. Seemingly characteristic of ankylosing spondylitis blood was a TCR beta motif consisting of about 8 highly homologous variants. In synovial fluid and blood from reactive arthritis, some motif variants were previously reported.

The CDR3 extends over 15 amino acids. Germline V gene lookup returns CDR1 SGHNT and CDR2 YYREEE (reference sequence). V lost 2 bases and J 3 bases, leaving 15 bases between the germline ends. Quantitative 5'-RACE was performed with molecular barcodes, and it yielded the TCR beta libraries. A single record per CDR3 protein comes from TCRdb applying MiXCR to the 5' RACE reads. In the table there are about 96,000 distinct CDR3 sequences, around 9.4% of which are singletons. This clonotype occurred a few times. Its antigen is not identified. The sequence derives from a male donor with ankylosing spondylitis or in good health (not recorded which). The sample comprised blood, either unsorted or a sorted T cell fraction (not recorded which). This chain uses TRBV5-4 with TRBJ2-7, with D maybe TRBD1 (6 bases). The DNA for the CDR3 is TGTGCCAGCAGCTTCGGACAGCCCCGAAACTACGAGCAGTACTTC. It encodes CASSFGQPRNYEQYF. Complete variable domain (other parts from reference TRBV5-4 and TRBJ2-7): ETGVTQSPTHLIKTRGQQVTLRCSSQSGHNTVSWYQQALGQGPQFIFQYYREEENGRGNFPPRFSGLQFPNYSSELNVNALELDDSALYLCASSFGQPRNYEQYFGPGTRLTVT.